This passage covers 17 T cell receptor beta chains from one sample sequenced in a study of T-cell memory formation after mild COVID-19. TCRdb used MiXCR to reprocess the 5' RACE reads, holding one entry per CDR3 protein. The table records 300,000 to 350,000 distinct CDR3 sequences, roughly 13% of them present only once. Input material: PBMCs or a T cell subset sorted from them (not recorded which). The receptors come from a man aged 18 to 29 who had mild COVID-19 (a few samples of this study predate the infection). Cell type and time point are not known.

This clonotype occurred a few times. V is TRBV12-3 or TRBV12-4 and J is TRBJ1-1; D unclear. The CDR3 extends over 13 amino acids. With 6 bases removed from V and 4 bases from J, the gap between germline ends came to 12 bases. This CDR3 is CASSPGYATEAFF. DNA for the CDR3: TGTGCCAGCAGCCCGGGGTACGCCACTGAAGCTTTCTTT.

This clonotype occurred a few times. The rearrangement uses TRBV4-1 and TRBJ2-4; 11 nucleotides align to TRBD2. Germline lookup yields CDR1 MGHRA and CDR2 YSYEKL. Trimming at V came to 4 bases and at J to 8 bases, leaving 13 bases not matched to a gene. The CDR3 sequence is 17 residues long. CDR3 nucleotide sequence: TGCGCCAGCAGCCGCCGAGGTAGCGGGGGGGCGTCGGACATTCAGTACTTC. Translation gives CASSRRGSGGASDIQYF.

In the case of this clonotype: A much larger clone is a single base away; this may be a read error. This rearrangement joins TRBV12-3 or TRBV12-4 to TRBJ2-3, with D hard to call. The CDR3 consists of 11 residues. V gave up 8 bases and J gave up 1 base, with 4 bases separating them. For the CDR3, the DNA is TGTGCCAGCGGGGGCACAGATACGCAGTATTTT. Translating gives CASGGTDTQYF.

This clonotype was detected many times. This sequence joins TRBV12-3 or TRBV12-4 and TRBJ2-5, with 10 nucleotides matching TRBD1. The CDR3 contains 15 residues. Unmatched junction bases numbered 9, after V lost 5 bases and J lost 6 bases. This chain's CDR3 is CASSAPGQGMKTQYF. As DNA, the CDR3 is TGTGCCAGCAGTGCGCCGGGACAGGGGATGAAGACCCAGTACTTC.

The CDR3 DNA sequence: TGTGCCAGCAGCGTATTGTCAGCTATCAATGAGCAGTTCTTC. This encodes CASSVLSAINEQFF. The V call is TRBV9, the J call TRBJ2-1; D is undetermined. This CDR3 region has 14 residues. Trimming cost V 1 base and J 6 bases, with 11 bases left between them. The V gene's germline CDR1 is SGDLS and CDR2 YYNGEE.

This clonotype was counted many times. The chain links TRBV5-1 to TRBJ1-3, with unresolved D. This CDR3 region has 16 residues. V lost 0 bases, J lost 0 bases, and 10 bases lay in between. The V gene's germline CDR1 is SGHRS and CDR2 YFSETQ. In nucleotides, the CDR3 is TGCGCCAGCAGCTTGGGACCGCAGAGCTCTGGAAACACCATATATTTT. Translated, it gives CASSLGPQSSGNTIYF.

This chain joins TRBV6-1 and TRBJ1-1; unclear D gene. The CDR3 is 15 amino acids. Looked up from germline, CDR1 is MNHNS and CDR2 is SASEGT. Trimming left V 8 bases short and J 0 bases short, with 16 bases between. As DNA, the CDR3 is TGTGCCAGCCCGGTTACGACGGAGATGAACACTGAAGCTTTCTTT. This gives the protein CASPVTTEMNTEAFF.

This clonotype was found many times. The junction and the germline gene differ at one end; a read error may be behind it. This chain uses TRBV5-1 with TRBJ2-5, with 8 nucleotides matching TRBD1. This CDR3 is built from 14 residues. The V gene's germline CDR1 is SGHRS and CDR2 YFSETQ. The CDR3 sequence is CASSLGQGAETQYF. For the CDR3, the DNA is TGTGCCAGCAGCTTGGGTCAGGGGGCAGAGACCCAGTACTTC.

This rearrangement joins TRBV7-9 to TRBJ2-1; 7 bases map to TRBD1. Germline-derived CDR1 and CDR2 are SEHNR and FQNEAQ (reference sequence). V trimming: 1 base; J trimming: 0 bases; junction bases outside the gene matches: 9. There are 18 residues in the CDR3. The CDR3, as DNA: TGTGCCAGCAGCTTAGTAGAGTGGGACAGAAGCTCCTACAATGAGCAGTTCTTC. Translation: CASSLVEWDRSSYNEQFF.

This chain connects TRBV6-6 to TRBJ2-3; tentatively, D is TRBD2 (5 bases). Trimming removed 5 bases from V and 2 bases from J, with 23 bases in between. The CDR3 length is 18 residues. Germline-derived CDR1 and CDR2 are MNHNY and SVGAGI (reference sequence). The CDR3 coding sequence is TGTGCCAGCAGTAACCCAGAGAGGGATCACCTACTCACAGATACGCAGTATTTT. Translating gives CASSNPERDHLLTDTQYF.

The chain couples TRBV12-5 to TRBJ2-7; tentatively, D is TRBD2 (6 bases). Trimming stripped 3 bases from V and 2 bases from J, with 14 bases between. Germline assignment: CDR1 LGHNT and CDR2 FRNRAP. The length of the CDR3 is 15 residues. CDR3 amino acids: CASGLAGPGPYEQYF. CDR3 nucleotide sequence: TGTGCTAGTGGTTTAGCGGGCCCGGGGCCCTACGAGCAGTACTTC.

This rearrangement joins TRBV7-9 to TRBJ1-6; 9 bases fit TRBD1. The CDR3 runs 14 residues. J lost 6 bases, V lost 5 bases, and 2 bases had no gene match. Germline CDR1 is SEHNR and CDR2 is FQNEAQ (reference sequence). Here the CDR3 DNA reads TGTGCCAGCAGCACGGGACAGGGTAATTCACCCCTCCACTTT. Its protein is CASSTGQGNSPLHF.

The J gene is TRBJ1-6, the V gene TRBV7-2, with TRBD1 identical over 9 bases. Per germline, CDR1 SGHTA and CDR2 FQGNSA. This CDR3 comprises 14 residues. With 4 bases clipped from V and 12 bases from J, the junction kept 7 bases outside the gene matches. Written as DNA, the CDR3 is TGTGCCAGCAGCTCCGGGACAGGGCAACGACCCCTCCACTTT. The encoded protein is CASSSGTGQRPLHF.

The chain employs TRBV5-1 and TRBJ1-4, with D maybe TRBD1 (6 bases). CDR1 is SGHRS, CDR2 YFSETQ, per germline. The CDR3 runs to 16 residues. Trimming removed 1 base from V and 4 bases from J, with 14 bases in between. The CDR3 DNA follows: TGCGCCAGCAGCTTGATGGACAGCGCTTTTAATGAAAAACTGTTTTTT. The encoded protein is CASSLMDSAFNEKLFF.

This clonotype was observed a single time. The chain has TRBV30 and TRBJ1-5, with TRBD1 identical over 7 bases. This CDR3 has 13 residues. The trim removed 4 bases at V and 4 bases at J, leaving 4 bases unmatched. In germline, CDR1 is GTSNPN, CDR2 SVGIG (reference sequence). The CDR3 bases are TGTGCCTGGAACCCGGGACAGAATCAGCCCCAGCATTTT. Translation gives CAWNPGQNQPQHF.

The chain couples TRBV12-3 or TRBV12-4 to TRBJ2-7; D is perhaps TRBD1 or TRBD2 (5 bases each). The CDR3 spans 15 residues. The V end was cut by 3 bases, the J end by 0 bases, with 12 bases between. The DNA for the CDR3 is TGTGCCAGCAGTTTTGGGACCACTAGCTCCTACGAGCAGTACGTC. The encoded protein is CASSFGTTSSYEQYV.

In its sample, this clonotype was seen a few times. V usage is TRBV27 and J usage is TRBJ2-4; 8 nucleotides agree with TRBD1. CDR1 and CDR2 (germline): MNHEY, SMNVEV (reference sequence). V trimming: 0 bases; J trimming: 8 bases; junction bases outside the gene matches: 3. The CDR3 sequence is 14 residues long. The chain's CDR3 is CASSLSGQGYIQYF. The CDR3, as DNA: TGTGCCAGCAGTTTATCAGGACAGGGATACATTCAGTACTTC.